This T cell receptor (beta chain) was observed in a study of cytomegalovirus exposure and HLA in healthy donors. This PCR relied on a set of 60 Vbeta primers and 13 Jbeta primers. Method: immunoSEQ multiplex PCR; TCRdb's copy keeps in-frame clones and lacks some. This table holds around 130,000 clones, around 81% found once. The V gene lost 0 bases and the J gene lost 13 bases, with 15 bases spanning the gap. Germline CDR1 is SEHNR and CDR2 is FQNEAQ (reference sequence). CDR3 length: 14 residues. The chain couples TRBV7-9 to TRBJ2-2; unclear D gene. The receptor was derived from a woman in her thirties or forties in good health and CMV-seronegative. The sequencing input was PBMCs. The DNA for the CDR3 is TGTGCCAGCAGCTTAGCGCAGAACAGTCCAGTGCTGTTTTTT. Translated: CASSLAQNSPVLFF.